This T cell receptor beta chain was documented in a study of cytomegalovirus exposure and HLA in healthy donors. Both 60 Vbeta primers and 13 Jbeta primers went into the PCR. Profiled with immunoSEQ multiplex PCR; TCRdb holds only in-frame clones, not every one. With roughly 100,000 clones in the sample, the ten largest clones hold less than 4%. Study-wide findings and caveats: Apparent HLA restriction characterized most CMV-associated TCR beta chains in a later analysis. A later analysis linked about 17,000 TCR beta sequences to HLA alleles at 0.05 false discovery rate. Roughly uniform depth of sequencing across donors was assumed in presence/absence analyses. In vitro data verified a few CMV-associated chains as specific for CMV antigens.

Germline V lookup: CDR1 SGHRS, CDR2 YFSETQ. Unmatched junction bases numbered 10, after V lost 4 bases and J lost 3 bases. This CDR3 comprises 15 residues. Comment on this clone: Its specificity is unknown.

The sequencing input was PBMCs. The genes are TRBV5-1 and TRBJ2-7; 7 bases map to TRBD1. This TCR came from a man between 35 and 55 years old in good health and CMV-seronegative. The CDR3 sequence is CASSGAGTVSYEQYF. CDR3 in DNA: TGCGCCAGCAGCGGGGCTGGGACAGTTAGCTACGAGCAGTACTTC.